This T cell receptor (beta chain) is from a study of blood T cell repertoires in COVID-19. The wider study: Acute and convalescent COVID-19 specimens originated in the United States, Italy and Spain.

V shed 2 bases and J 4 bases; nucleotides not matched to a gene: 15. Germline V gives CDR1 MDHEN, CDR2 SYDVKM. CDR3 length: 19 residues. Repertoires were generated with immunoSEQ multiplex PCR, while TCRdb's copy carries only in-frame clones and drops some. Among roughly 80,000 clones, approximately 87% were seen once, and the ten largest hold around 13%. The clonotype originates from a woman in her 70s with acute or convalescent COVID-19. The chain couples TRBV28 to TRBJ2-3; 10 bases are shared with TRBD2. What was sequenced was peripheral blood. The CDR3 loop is CASSLIAGGTLAVPDTQYF. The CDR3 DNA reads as TGTGCCAGCAGTTTAATAGCGGGAGGTACACTAGCCGTCCCAGATACGCAGTATTTT.